The rows below give T cell receptor beta chains drawn from one sample of a study of blood T cell repertoires in COVID-19. The assay was immunoSEQ multiplex PCR, and TCRdb's table has in-frame clones only and misses some. The sample has 200,000 to 250,000 clones; 83% are singletons. The sample consisted of peripheral blood. These receptors all stem from a woman in her twenties or thirties with COVID-19, enrolled during active disease. Both conserved end residues are part of each CDR3. D genes are given only for firm matches. Clone size appears in some rows only: once, few, many, or a class for an expanded clone.

cdr3_length: 15; clone_size: .; d_call: .; v_call: TRBV6-6; j_call: TRBJ1-1; cdr3_nt: TGTGCCAGCAGTTACACGACGACAGCGAACACTGAAGCTTTCTTT; cdr3_aa: CASSYTTTANTEAFF
cdr3_length: 13; clone_size: .; d_call: TRBD1; v_call: TRBV4-3; j_call: TRBJ1-1; cdr3_nt: TGCGCCAGCAGCCAAACAGGGGGAAACGGGGCTTTCTTT; cdr3_aa: CASSQTGGNGAFF
cdr3_length: 15; clone_size: .; d_call: TRBD1; v_call: TRBV6-4; j_call: TRBJ2-7; cdr3_nt: TGTGCCAGCAGTCTACCGGGACAGCATATCGGGGAGCAGTACTTC; cdr3_aa: CASSLPGQHIGEQYF
cdr3_length: 15; clone_size: few; d_call: .; v_call: TRBV5-1; j_call: TRBJ1-4; cdr3_nt: TGCGCCAGCAGCTTGGAAGTCCCGGAGAATGAAAAACTGTTTTTT; cdr3_aa: CASSLEVPENEKLFF
cdr3_length: 11; clone_size: .; d_call: .; v_call: TRBV20-1; j_call: TRBJ2-5; cdr3_nt: TGCAGTGCTCTGGCTCGGGTGACCCAGTACTTC; cdr3_aa: CSALARVTQYF
cdr3_length: 15; clone_size: .; d_call: TRBD2; v_call: TRBV11-2; j_call: TRBJ2-4; cdr3_nt: TGTGCCAGCAGAGGGCTAGCGGGGCCCCTCAACATTCAGTACTTC; cdr3_aa: CASRGLAGPLNIQYF
cdr3_length: 15; clone_size: once; d_call: .; v_call: TRBV4-3; j_call: TRBJ2-3; cdr3_nt: TGCGCCAGCAGCCAATGGACGGGAAGCACAGATACGCAGTATTTT; cdr3_aa: CASSQWTGSTDTQYF
cdr3_length: 13; clone_size: once; d_call: .; v_call: TRBV6-5; j_call: TRBJ2-3; cdr3_nt: TGTGCCAGCACTGGGGGGGCCCAAGATACGCAGTATTTT; cdr3_aa: CASTGGAQDTQYF
cdr3_length: 16; clone_size: .; d_call: TRBD2; v_call: TRBV5-4; j_call: TRBJ2-1; cdr3_nt: TGTGCCAGCAGCTCACTAGCGGGATCCTCCTACAATGAGCAGTTCTTC; cdr3_aa: CASSSLAGSSYNEQFF
cdr3_length: 16; clone_size: .; d_call: .; v_call: TRBV7-9; j_call: TRBJ2-2; cdr3_nt: TGTGCCAGCAGCTTGACGTCCGGGATATACATCGGGGAGCTGTTTTTT; cdr3_aa: CASSLTSGIYIGELFF
cdr3_length: 15; clone_size: .; d_call: TRBD2; v_call: TRBV9; j_call: TRBJ2-1; cdr3_nt: TGTGCCAGCAGCGTACAAGCGGGAGCCAGGAATGAGCAGTTCTTC; cdr3_aa: CASSVQAGARNEQFF
cdr3_length: 18; clone_size: .; d_call: TRBD1; v_call: TRBV11-2; j_call: TRBJ2-7; cdr3_nt: TGTGCCAGCAGTCCAAAAGGGATGAGGGGACAGGGTTACTACGAGCAGTACTTC; cdr3_aa: CASSPKGMRGQGYYEQYF
cdr3_length: 15; clone_size: .; d_call: TRBD1; v_call: TRBV7-2; j_call: TRBJ1-2; cdr3_nt: TGTGCCAGCAGCCAGGGGGACAGGGGCCTCTATGGCTACACCTTC; cdr3_aa: CASSQGDRGLYGYTF